What follows describes a single TCR beta chain. The data belong to a study of T cells expressing NK-cell markers. TCRdb re-called the 5' RACE reads; one entry per CDR3 protein, DNA not given. Found here are 250,000 to 300,000 distinct CDR3 sequences; the top ten clones hold more than 3.5%. Germline V gene lookup returns CDR1 SGHRS and CDR2 YFSETQ. The CDR3 covers 15 residues. This chain uses TRBV5-1 with TRBJ2-3. What was sequenced was blood T cells: a sorted CD56 or NKG2C T cell subset, CD4+ or CD8+ T cells, or bulk PBMC T cells (not recorded which). This TCR came from a woman between 18 and 69 years old in good health. The CDR3 sequence is CASSLKGLITDTQYF.